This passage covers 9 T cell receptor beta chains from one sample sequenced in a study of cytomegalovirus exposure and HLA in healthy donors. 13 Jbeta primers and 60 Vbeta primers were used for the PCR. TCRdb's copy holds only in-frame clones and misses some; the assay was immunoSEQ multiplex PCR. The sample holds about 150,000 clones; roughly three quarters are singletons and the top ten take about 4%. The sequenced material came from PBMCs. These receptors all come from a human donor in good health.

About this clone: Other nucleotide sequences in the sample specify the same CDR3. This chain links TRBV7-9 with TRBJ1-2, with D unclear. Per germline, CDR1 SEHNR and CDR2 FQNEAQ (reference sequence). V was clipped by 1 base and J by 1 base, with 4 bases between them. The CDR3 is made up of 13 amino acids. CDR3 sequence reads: CASSLGVNYGYTF. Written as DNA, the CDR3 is TGTGCCAGCAGCTTAGGAGTTAACTATGGCTACACCTTC.

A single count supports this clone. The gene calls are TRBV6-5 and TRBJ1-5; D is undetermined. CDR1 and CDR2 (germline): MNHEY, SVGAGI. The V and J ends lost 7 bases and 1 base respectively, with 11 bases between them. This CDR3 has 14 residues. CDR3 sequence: CASTPSGSNQPQHF. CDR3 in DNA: TGTGCCAGCACTCCTTCGGGGAGCAATCAGCCCCAGCATTTT.

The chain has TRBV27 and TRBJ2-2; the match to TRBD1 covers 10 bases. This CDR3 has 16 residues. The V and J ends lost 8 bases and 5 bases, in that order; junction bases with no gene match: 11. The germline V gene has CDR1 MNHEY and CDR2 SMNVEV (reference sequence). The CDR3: CASLPGGQGRTGELFF. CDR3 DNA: TGTGCCAGCCTCCCGGGGGGACAGGGGAGGACCGGGGAGCTGTTTTTT.

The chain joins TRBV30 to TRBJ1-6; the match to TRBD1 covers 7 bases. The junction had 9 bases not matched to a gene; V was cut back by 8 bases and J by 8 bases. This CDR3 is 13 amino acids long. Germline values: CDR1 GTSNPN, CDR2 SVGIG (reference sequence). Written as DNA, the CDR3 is TGTGCCCTCGGGACTCAGGGGGATTCACCCCTCCACTTT. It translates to CALGTQGDSPLHF.

The CDR3 reads CASSRVAGGYTF. In nucleotides, the CDR3 is TGTGCCAGCAGTCGAGTCGCAGGCGGCTACACCTTC. The J gene is TRBJ1-2, the V gene TRBV27; no definite D call. Trimming took off 5 bases at V and 8 bases at J, with 12 bases between the two ends. Germline lookup yields CDR1 MNHEY and CDR2 SMNVEV (reference sequence). This CDR3 is built from 12 residues.

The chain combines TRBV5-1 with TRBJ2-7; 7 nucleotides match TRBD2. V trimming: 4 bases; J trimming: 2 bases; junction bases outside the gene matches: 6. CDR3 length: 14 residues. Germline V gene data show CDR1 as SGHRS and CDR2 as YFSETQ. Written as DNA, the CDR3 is TGCGCCAGCAGCCATAGCGGGCAGGCCTACGAGCAGTACTTC. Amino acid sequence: CASSHSGQAYEQYF.

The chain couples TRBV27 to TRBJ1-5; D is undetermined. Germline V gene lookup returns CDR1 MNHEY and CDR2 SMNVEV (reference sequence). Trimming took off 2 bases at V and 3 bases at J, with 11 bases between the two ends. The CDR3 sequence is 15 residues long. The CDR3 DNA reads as TGTGCCAGCAGTTTACGGCCACGGGTCAATCAGCCCCAGCATTTT. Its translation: CASSLRPRVNQPQHF.

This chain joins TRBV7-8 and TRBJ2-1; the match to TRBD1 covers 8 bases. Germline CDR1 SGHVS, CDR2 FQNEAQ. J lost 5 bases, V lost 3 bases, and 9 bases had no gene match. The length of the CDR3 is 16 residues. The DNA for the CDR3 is TGTGCCAGCAGCTTTCTTCGGACAGGGATTAACAATGAGCAGTTCTTC. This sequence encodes CASSFLRTGINNEQFF.

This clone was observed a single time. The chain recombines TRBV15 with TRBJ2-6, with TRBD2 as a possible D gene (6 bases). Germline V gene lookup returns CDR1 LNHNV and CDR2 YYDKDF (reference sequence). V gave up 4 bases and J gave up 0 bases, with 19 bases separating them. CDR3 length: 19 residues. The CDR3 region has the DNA TGTGCCACCAGCAACCCACCGGGACTTTCCTTCTCTGGGGCCAACGTCCTGACTTTC. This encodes CATSNPPGLSFSGANVLTF.